This T cell receptor (beta chain) originates from a study of Graves' ophthalmopathy and Graves' hyperthyroidism listed by TCRdb under 2018. General notes on the study: Peripheral blood was collected before any treatment was given, at the time of initial diagnosis. The study used TCR beta repertoire signatures to distinguish Graves' ophthalmopathy from Graves' hyperthyroidism and to predict progression to ophthalmopathy. In total, 135 blood samples were TCR-sequenced: approximately 40 ophthalmopathy, 75 hyperthyroidism and some 17 hyperthyroidism-to-ophthalmopathy patients. A discovery set of 100 patients (roughly 41 ophthalmopathy, 60 or so stable hyperthyroidism) was enrolled to explore V-J signatures distinguishing ophthalmopathy from hyperthyroidism. An independent validation cohort comprised 18 to 20 hyperthyroidism patients and about 16 patients who later progressed from hyperthyroidism to ophthalmopathy. In over 5 hyperthyroidism patients, the T-cell repertoire of thyroid tissue was compared with the T-cell repertoire of blood. Following sample collection, hyperthyroidism patients were given methimazole at a starting dose of 30 mg daily, and ophthalmopathy patients were given high-dose intravenous methylprednisolone.

The CDR1 and CDR2 encoded by the germline V gene are SGHDN and FVKESK. V gives up 1 base and J gives up 8 bases, and the segment between their germline ends measures 11 bases. Its CDR3 holds 14 amino acids, cysteine through phenylalanine. Just CDR3 DNA is preserved here, 42 bases in frame from base 1. TCR beta CDR3 regions were amplified from RNA transcripts for repertoire sequencing. The first round was an RT-PCR using HTBI primers with the Qiagen OneStep RT-PCR kit, and this first round was followed by a second-round multiplex PCR, then size selection and purification. The libraries underwent paired-end sequencing with 100 bp reads on an Illumina HiSeq2000. The authors processed their data as follows. SOAPnuke was used to process the reads, removing any read that contained adapters or uncalled bases, had a mean Phred below 15, or lacked an exact match to the constant primer or identifier. COPE v1.2.5 was used to merge the high-quality paired reads. Each unique nucleotide sequence was defined as a clonotype, and clonotypes were aligned to IMGT TRB V, D and J references with MiTCR v1.1. Analysis was restricted to V-J combinations with a frequency above 0.0001, which covered about 99% of repertoires. A TCR clonal expansion and chaos score per V-J combination was defined as the ratio of F50 clonal expansion to chaos observed in the TCRdist matrix. Welch's t-statistics and random forest were used to reduce the features to 10 to 15 V-J combinations, which were then used as input to a naive Bayes classifier. The similarity between thyroid and blood repertoires was quantified using the Morisita-Horn index. TCRdb trimmed public reads at Q25 via fastp, called clones via MiXCR and kept in-frame beta chains. Every distinct CDR3 protein forms one entry, paired with its most common genes and DNA. TCRdb, not the authors, supplied the V and J calls. The sample table shows hundreds of thousands of distinct CDR3 sequences, and roughly two fifths are seen once. The ten top clones hold about 40% of the sample.

Of note for this clonotype: Its antigen has not been determined. No much larger clone is present one base from it, and per-base qualities are unavailable.

Results and caveats for the whole study, not just this receptor: Among expanded thyroid clonotypes with frequency above 0.001, most also showed up in blood, which suggests that blood repertoires may reflect the thyroid immune response. Sample size was not predetermined statistically, and investigators were not blinded to group allocation. In validation, the model predicted ophthalmopathy progression with more than 55% sensitivity and approximately 78% specificity; some 13 predicted patients were CT-confirmed with GO in a median of approximately six months. The 13-signature model separated ophthalmopathy from stable hyperthyroidism with around 90% sensitivity and roughly 84% specificity in cross-validation, and 80%/75% in the test set.

The ophthalmopathy patients had moderately to severely active disease, with a Clinical Activity Score of 3 or higher, a NOSPECS grade of 4 or higher, and a disease duration of less than 3 months. Patients with other autoimmune diseases, uncontrolled infections, pregnancy or lactation were excluded. Diagnosis relied on clinical symptoms, serum thyroxine, TRAb, thyroid ultrasound and orbital computed tomography. Ficoll-Paque density gradient centrifugation was used to isolate PBMCs from around 9.1 ml of fresh peripheral blood. Total RNA was extracted with Trizol reagent and quality-checked on an Agilent 2100 Bioanalyzer.

The receptor's source is an adult man with Graves' ophthalmopathy. The chain links TRBV14 with TRBJ1-4; no D gene can be assigned with confidence. Sample: peripheral blood. Read as DNA, the sequence is TGTGCCAGCAGCCAAGGTTGGAGAGAAGAAAAACTGTTTTTT. Translated, this gives CASSQGWREEKLFF.